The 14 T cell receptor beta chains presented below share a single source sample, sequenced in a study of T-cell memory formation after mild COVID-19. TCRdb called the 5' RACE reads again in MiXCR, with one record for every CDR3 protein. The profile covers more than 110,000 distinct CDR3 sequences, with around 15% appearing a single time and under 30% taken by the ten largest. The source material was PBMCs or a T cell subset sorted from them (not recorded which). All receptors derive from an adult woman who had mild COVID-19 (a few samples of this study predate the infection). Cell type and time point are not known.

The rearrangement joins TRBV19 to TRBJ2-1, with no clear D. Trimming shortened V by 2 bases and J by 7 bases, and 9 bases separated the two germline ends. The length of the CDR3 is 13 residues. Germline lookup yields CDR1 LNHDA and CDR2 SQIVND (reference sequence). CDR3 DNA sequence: TGTGCCAGTAGTATATCTGGGTGGAATGAGCAGTTCTTC. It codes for CASSISGWNEQFF. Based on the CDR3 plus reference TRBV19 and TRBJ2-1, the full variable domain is DGGITQSPKYLFRKEGQNVTLSCEQNLNHDAMYWYRQDPGQGLRLIYYSQIVNDFQKGDIAEGYSVSREKKESFPLTVTSAQKNPTAFYLCASSISGWNEQFFGPGTRLTVL.

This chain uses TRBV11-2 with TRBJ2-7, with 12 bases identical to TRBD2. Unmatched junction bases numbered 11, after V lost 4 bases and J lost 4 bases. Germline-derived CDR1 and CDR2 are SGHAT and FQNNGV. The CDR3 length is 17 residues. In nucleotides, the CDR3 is TGTGCCAGCAGCTGGACCGGACTAGCGGGGAGAGAGTACGAGCAGTACTTC. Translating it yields CASSWTGLAGREYEQYF.

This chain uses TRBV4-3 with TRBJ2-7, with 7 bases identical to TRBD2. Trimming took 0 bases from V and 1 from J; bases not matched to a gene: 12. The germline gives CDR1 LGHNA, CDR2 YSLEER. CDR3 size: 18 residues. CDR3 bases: TGCGCCAGCAGCCAAGATTTGGCGATAGCGGGCGCTTCCTACGAGCAGTACTTC. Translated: CASSQDLAIAGASYEQYF.

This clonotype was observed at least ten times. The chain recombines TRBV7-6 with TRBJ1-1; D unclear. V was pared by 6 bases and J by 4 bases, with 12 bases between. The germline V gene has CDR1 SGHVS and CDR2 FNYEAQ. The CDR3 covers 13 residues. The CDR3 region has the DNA TGTGCCAGCAGTCTAGACGGAGGCACTGAAGCTTTCTTT. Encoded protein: CASSLDGGTEAFF.

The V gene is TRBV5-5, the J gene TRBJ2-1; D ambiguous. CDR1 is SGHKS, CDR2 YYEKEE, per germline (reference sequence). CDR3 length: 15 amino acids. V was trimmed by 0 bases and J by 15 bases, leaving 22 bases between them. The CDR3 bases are TGTGCCAGCAGCTTGGCTCTAACCCAAGAACCGAAGCTGTTCTTC. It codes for CASSLALTQEPKLFF.

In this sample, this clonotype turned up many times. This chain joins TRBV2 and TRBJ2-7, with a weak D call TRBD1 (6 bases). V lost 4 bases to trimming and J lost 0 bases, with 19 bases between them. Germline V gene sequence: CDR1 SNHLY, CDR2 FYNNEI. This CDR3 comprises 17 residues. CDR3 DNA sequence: TGTGCCAGCAGTGGAGACTTCGACAGGCCCGCCTCCTACGAGCAGTACTTC. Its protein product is CASSGDFDRPASYEQYF.

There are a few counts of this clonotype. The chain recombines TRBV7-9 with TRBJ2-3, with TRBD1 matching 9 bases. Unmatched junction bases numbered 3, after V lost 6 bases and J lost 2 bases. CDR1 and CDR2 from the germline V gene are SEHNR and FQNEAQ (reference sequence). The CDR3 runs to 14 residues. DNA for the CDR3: TGTGCCAGCAGGCGACAGGGGGACACAGATACGCAGTATTTT. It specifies CASRRQGDTDTQYF.

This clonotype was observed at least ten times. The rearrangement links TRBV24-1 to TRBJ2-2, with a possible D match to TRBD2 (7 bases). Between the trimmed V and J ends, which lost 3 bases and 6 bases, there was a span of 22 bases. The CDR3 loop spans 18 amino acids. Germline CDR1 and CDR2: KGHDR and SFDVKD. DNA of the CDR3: TGTGCCACCAGTGATGTCCGCCGGGGGGCAGGAGGGGCCGGGGAGCTGTTTTTT. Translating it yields CATSDVRRGAGGAGELFF.

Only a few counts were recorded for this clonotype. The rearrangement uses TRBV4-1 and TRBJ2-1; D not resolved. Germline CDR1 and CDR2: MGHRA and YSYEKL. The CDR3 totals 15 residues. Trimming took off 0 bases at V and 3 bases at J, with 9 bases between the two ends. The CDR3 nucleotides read TGCGCCAGCAGCCAAGATGCGAGTCTCTACAATGAGCAGTTCTTC. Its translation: CASSQDASLYNEQFF.

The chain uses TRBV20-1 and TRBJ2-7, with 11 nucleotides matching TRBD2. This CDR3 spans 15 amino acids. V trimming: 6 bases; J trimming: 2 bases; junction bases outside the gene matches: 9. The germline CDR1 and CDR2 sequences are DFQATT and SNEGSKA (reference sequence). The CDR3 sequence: CSARPLAGGPYEQYF. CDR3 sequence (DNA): TGCAGTGCGCGACCTTTAGCGGGAGGGCCCTACGAGCAGTACTTC.

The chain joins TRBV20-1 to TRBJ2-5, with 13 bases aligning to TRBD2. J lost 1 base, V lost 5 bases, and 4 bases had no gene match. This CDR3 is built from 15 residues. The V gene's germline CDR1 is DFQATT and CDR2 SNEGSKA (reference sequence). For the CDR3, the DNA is TGCAGTGCTTGGGGACTAGCGGGGCTCCAAGAGACCCAGTACTTC. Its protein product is CSAWGLAGLQETQYF.

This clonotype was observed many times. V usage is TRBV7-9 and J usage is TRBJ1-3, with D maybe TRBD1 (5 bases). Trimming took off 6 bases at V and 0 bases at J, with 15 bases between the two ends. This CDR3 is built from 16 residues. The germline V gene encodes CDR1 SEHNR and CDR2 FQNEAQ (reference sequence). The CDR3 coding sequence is TGTGCCAGCAGATCCGGGACGGTGACCTCTGGAAACACCATATATTTT. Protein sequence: CASRSGTVTSGNTIYF.

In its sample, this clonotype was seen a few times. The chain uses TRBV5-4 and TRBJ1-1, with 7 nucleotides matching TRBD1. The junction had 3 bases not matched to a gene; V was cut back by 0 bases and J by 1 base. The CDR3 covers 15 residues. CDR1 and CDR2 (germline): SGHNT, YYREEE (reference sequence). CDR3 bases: TGTGCCAGCAGCTTGGTGGGACAGAAGAACACTGAAGCTTTCTTT. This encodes CASSLVGQKNTEAFF.

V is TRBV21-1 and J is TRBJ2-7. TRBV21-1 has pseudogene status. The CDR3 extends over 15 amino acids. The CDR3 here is CASSKAQERYYEQYF. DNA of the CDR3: TGTGCCAGCAGCAAAGCTCAGGAACGGTATTACGAGCAGTACTTC.